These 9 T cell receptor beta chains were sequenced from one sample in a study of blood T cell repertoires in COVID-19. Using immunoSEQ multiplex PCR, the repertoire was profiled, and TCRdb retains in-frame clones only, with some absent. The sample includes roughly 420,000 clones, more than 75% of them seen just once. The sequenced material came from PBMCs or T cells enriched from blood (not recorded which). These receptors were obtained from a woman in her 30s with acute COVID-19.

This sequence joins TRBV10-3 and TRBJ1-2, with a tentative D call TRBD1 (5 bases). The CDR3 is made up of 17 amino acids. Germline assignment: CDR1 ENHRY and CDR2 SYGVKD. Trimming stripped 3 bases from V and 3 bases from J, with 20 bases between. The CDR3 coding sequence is TGTGCCATCAGTGAAGTTGTAGGGGCGTACGTCGACTATGGCTACACCTTC. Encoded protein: CAISEVVGAYVDYGYTF.

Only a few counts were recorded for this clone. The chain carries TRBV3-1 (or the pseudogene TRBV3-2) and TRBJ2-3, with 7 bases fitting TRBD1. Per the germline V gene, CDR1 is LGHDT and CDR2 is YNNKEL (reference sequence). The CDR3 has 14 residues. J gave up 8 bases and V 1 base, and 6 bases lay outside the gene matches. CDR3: CASSQATGWGTQYF. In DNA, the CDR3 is TGTGCCAGCAGCCAAGCGACAGGGTGGGGTACGCAGTATTTT.

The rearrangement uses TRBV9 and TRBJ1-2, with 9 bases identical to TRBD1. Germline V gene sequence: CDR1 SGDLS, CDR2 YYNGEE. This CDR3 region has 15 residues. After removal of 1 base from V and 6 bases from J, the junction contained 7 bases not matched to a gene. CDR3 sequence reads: CASSVTITGGDGYTF. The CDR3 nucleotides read TGTGCCAGCAGCGTAACAATTACAGGGGGCGATGGCTACACCTTC.

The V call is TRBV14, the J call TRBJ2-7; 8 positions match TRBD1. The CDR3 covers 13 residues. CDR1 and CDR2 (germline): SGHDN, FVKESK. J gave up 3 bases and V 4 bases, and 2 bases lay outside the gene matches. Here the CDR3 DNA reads TGTGCCAGCAGCCCGACAGGGGACTACGAGCAGTACTTC. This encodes CASSPTGDYEQYF.

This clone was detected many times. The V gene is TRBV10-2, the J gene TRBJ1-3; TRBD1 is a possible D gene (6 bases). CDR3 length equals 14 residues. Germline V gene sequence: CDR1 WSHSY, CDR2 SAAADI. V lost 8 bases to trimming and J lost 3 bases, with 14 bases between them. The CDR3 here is CASAEGVLGNTIYF. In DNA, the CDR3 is TGCGCCAGCGCCGAGGGGGTCCTTGGAAACACCATATATTTT.

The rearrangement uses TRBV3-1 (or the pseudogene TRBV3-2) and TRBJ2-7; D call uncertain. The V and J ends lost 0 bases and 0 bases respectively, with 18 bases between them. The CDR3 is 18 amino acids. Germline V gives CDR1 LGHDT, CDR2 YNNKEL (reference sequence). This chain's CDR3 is CASSQDLSSDTTSYEQYF. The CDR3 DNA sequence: TGTGCCAGCAGCCAAGATCTCTCCAGTGACACCACCTCCTACGAGCAGTACTTC.

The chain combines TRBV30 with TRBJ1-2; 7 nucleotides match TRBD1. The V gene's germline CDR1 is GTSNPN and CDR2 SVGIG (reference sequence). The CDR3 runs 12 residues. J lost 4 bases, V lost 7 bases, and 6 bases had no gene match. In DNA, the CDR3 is TGTGCCTCAGGACGGGACAGCTATGGCTACACCTTC. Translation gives CASGRDSYGYTF.

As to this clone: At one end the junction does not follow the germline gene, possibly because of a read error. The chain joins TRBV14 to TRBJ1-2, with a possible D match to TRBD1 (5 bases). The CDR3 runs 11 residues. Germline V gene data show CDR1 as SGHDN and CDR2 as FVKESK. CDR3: CASSPRQQLYF. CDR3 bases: TGTGCCAGCAGCCCCAGACAGCAGCTCTACTTC.

CDR3 region: CASSVATGGFYEQYF. For the CDR3, the DNA is TGTGCCAGCAGCGTAGCGACAGGGGGCTTCTACGAGCAGTACTTC. The chain links TRBV9 to TRBJ2-7; 10 bases line up with TRBD1. From germline, CDR1 is SGDLS and CDR2 YYNGEE. Germline trimming cut 0 bases from V and 3 bases from J; bases unmatched to any gene: 3. This CDR3 spans 15 amino acids. The variable domain in full, completed from reference TRBV9 and TRBJ2-7, reads DSGVTQTPKHLITATGQRVTLRCSPRSGDLSVYWYQQSLDQGLQFLIQYYNGEERAKGNILERFSAQQFPDLHSELNLSSLELGDSALYFCASSVATGGFYEQYFGPGTRLTVT.